This TCR beta chain was identified in a study of blood T cell repertoires in COVID-19. On the study more broadly: T cells, B-cell-depleted T cells, or PBMCs supplied cDNA or gDNA.

Germline CDR1 and CDR2: SGHTA and FQGTGA. V shed 4 bases and J 4 bases; nucleotides not matched to a gene: 7. The CDR3 length is 15 residues. In the original analysis: Amplification with reference gene primers provided the estimates of nucleated cell counts. The table came from immunoSEQ multiplex PCR; TCRdb's copy has only in-frame clones and leaves some out. V and J calls and clone size are as listed in that table; D and trimming were resolved from the DNA. The sample holds about 120,000 clones; about 90% are singletons and the top ten take roughly 30%. What was sequenced was peripheral blood. The genes are TRBV7-3 and TRBJ2-1; TRBD1 aligns across 7 bases. The clonotype comes from a woman in her 70s with acute or convalescent COVID-19. The CDR3: CASSSTGQLYNEQFF. The CDR3 DNA follows: TGTGCCAGCAGCTCGACGGGACAGCTATACAATGAGCAGTTCTTC.